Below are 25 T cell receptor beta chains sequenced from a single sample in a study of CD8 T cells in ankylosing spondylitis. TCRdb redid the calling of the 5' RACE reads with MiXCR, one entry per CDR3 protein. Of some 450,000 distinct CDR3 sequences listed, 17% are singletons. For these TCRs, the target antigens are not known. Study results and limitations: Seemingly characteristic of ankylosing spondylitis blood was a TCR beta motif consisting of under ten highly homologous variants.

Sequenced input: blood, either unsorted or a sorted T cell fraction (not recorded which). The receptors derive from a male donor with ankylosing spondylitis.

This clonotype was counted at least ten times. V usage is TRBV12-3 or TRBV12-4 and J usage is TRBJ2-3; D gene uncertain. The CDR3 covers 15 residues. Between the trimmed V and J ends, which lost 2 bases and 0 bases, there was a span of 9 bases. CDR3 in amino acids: CASSLNAASTDTQYF. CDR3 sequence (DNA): TGTGCCAGCAGTTTAAACGCCGCTAGCACAGATACGCAGTATTTT.

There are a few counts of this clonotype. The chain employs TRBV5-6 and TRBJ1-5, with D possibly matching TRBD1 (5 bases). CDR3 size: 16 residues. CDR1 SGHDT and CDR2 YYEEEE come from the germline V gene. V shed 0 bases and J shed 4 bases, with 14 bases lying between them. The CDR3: CASSLGSVGENQPQHF. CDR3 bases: TGTGCCAGCAGCTTGGGGAGCGTGGGGGAAAATCAGCCCCAGCATTTT.

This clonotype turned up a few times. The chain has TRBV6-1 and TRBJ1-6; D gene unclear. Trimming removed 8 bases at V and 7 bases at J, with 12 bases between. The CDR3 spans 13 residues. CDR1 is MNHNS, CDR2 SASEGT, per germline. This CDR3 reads CASARAPNSPLHF. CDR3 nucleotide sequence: TGTGCCAGCGCGCGGGCCCCCAATTCACCCCTCCACTTT.

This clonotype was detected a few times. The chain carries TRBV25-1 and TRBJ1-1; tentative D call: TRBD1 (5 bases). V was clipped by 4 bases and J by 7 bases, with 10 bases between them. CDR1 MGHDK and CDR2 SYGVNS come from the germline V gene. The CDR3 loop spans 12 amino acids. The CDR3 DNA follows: TGTGCCAGCAGTGTCGGGGCGAATGAAGCTTTCTTT. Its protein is CASSVGANEAFF.

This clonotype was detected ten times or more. The CDR3 is CASSSRVGDPSEAFF. DNA of the CDR3: TGTGCCAGCAGCTCCCGCGTCGGGGACCCAAGTGAAGCTTTCTTT. This sequence joins TRBV7-9 and TRBJ1-1; D may be TRBD1 (5 bases). This CDR3 region has 15 residues. CDR1 SEHNR and CDR2 FQNEAQ come from the germline V gene (reference sequence). V gave up 4 bases and J gave up 7 bases, with 19 bases separating them.

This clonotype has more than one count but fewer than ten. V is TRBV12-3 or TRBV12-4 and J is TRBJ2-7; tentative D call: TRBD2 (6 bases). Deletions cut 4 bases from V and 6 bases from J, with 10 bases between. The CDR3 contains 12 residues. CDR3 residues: CASSSPGGEQYF. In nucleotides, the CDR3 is TGTGCCAGCAGTTCGCCCGGGGGCGAGCAGTACTTC.

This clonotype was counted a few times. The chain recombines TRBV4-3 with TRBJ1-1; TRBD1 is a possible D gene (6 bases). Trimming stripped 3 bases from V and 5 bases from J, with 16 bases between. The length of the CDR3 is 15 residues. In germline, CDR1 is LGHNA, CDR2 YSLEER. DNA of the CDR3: TGCGCCAGCAGCCAGGCACAGGGTGGGTGGACTGAAGCTTTCTTT. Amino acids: CASSQAQGGWTEAFF.

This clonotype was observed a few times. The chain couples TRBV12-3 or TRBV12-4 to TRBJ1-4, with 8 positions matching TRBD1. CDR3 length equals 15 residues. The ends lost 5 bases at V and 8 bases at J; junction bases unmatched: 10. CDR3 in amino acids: CASSPDRGRGEKLFF. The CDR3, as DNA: TGTGCCAGCAGTCCCGACAGGGGAAGAGGCGAAAAACTGTTTTTT.

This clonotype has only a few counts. The CDR3 nucleotides are TGTGCCAGCAGTGCCGACAGGGTAGGGACTGAAGCTTTCTTT. As protein: CASSADRVGTEAFF. The V gene is TRBV27, the J gene TRBJ1-1, with TRBD1 identical over 7 bases. The trim removed 5 bases at V and 5 bases at J, leaving 8 bases unmatched. The CDR3 consists of 14 residues. The germline gives CDR1 MNHEY, CDR2 SMNVEV (reference sequence).

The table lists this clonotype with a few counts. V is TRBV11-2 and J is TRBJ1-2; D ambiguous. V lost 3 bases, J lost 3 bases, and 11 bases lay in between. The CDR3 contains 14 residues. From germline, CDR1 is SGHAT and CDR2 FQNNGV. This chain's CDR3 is CASSFLLPDYGYTF. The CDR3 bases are TGTGCCAGCAGCTTCCTTCTACCTGACTATGGCTACACCTTC.

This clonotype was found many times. The CDR3 bases are TGCAGCGTTCGGGCCGTTTACGGTGAGCAGTTCTTC. This translates into CSVRAVYGEQFF. The rearrangement joins TRBV29-1 to TRBJ2-1; D uncertain. This CDR3 has 12 residues. The germline gives CDR1 SQVTM, CDR2 ANQGSEA. Trimming cost V 5 bases and J 9 bases, with 14 bases left between them.

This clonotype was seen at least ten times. DNA of the CDR3: TGCGCCAGCAGCCGAGGACGCGAGTTACATGAAGCTTTCTTT. It translates to CASSRGRELHEAFF. The gene calls are TRBV4-3 and TRBJ1-1; D uncertain. Between the trimmed V and J ends, which lost 4 bases and 7 bases, there was a span of 16 bases. Germline V lookup: CDR1 LGHNA, CDR2 YSLEER. The CDR3 contains 14 residues.

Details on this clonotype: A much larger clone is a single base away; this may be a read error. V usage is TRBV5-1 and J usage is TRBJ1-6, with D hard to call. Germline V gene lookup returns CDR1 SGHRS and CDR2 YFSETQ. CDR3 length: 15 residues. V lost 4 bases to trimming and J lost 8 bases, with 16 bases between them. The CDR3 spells CASSPDGRSDSPLHF. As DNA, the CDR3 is TGCGCCAGCAGCCCGGACGGCCGGTCCGATTCACCCCTCCACTTT.

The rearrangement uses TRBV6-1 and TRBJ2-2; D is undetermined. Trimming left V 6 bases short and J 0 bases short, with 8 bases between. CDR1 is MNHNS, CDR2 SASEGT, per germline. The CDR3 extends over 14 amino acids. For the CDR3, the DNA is TGTGCCAGCAGCCACAAACCGAACACCGGGGAGCTGTTTTTT. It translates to CASSHKPNTGELFF.

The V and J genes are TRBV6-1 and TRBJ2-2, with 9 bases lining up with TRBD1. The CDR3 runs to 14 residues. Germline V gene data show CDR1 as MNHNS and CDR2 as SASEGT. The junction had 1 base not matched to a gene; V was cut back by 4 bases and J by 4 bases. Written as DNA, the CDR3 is TGTGCCAGCAGTGCGGACAGGGGCACCGGGGAGCTGTTTTTT. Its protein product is CASSADRGTGELFF.

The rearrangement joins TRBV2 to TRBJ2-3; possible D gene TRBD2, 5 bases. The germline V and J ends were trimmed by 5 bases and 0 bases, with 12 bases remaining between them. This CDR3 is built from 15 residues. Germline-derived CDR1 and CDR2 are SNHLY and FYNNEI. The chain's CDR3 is CASSYLAPSTDTQYF. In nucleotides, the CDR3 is TGTGCCAGCAGTTATCTAGCACCTAGCACAGATACGCAGTATTTT.

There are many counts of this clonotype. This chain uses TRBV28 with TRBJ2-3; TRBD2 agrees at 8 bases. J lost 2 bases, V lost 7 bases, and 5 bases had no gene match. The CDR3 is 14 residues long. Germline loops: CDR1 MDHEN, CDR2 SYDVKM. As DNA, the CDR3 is TGTGCCAGCACAACTAGCGGCCACACAGATACGCAGTATTTT. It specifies CASTTSGHTDTQYF. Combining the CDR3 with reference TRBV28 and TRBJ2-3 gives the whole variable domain DVKVTQSSRYLVKRTGEKVFLECVQDMDHENMFWYRQDPGLGLRLIYFSYDVKMKEKGDIPEGYSVSREKKERFSLILESASTNQTSMYLCASTTSGHTDTQYFGPGTRLTVL.

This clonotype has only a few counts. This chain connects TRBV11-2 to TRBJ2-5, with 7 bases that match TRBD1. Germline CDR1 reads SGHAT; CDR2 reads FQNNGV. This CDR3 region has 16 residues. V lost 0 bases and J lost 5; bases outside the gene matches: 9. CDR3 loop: CASSLERQGWVETQYF. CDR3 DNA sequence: TGTGCCAGCAGCTTAGAGAGACAGGGTTGGGTTGAGACCCAGTACTTC.

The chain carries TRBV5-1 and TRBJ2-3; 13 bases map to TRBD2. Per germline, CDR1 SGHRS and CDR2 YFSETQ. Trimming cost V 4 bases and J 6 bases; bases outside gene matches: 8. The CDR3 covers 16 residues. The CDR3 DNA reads TGCGCCAGCAGCGAGGGACTAGCGGGGAGTTTGGATACGCAGTATTTT. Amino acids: CASSEGLAGSLDTQYF.

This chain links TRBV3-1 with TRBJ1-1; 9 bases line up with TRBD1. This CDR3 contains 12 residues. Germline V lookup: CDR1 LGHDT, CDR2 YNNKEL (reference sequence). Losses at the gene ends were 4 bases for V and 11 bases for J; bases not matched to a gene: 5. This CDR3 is CASSPGQGWAFF. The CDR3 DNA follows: TGTGCCAGCAGCCCGGGACAGGGTTGGGCTTTCTTT.

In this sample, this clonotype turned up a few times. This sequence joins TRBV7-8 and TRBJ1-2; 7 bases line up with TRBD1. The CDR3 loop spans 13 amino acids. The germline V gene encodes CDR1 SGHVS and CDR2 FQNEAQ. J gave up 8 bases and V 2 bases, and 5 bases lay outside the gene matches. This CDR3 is CASSLKGGVGYTF. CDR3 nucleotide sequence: TGTGCCAGCAGCTTAAAAGGGGGCGTAGGCTACACCTTC.

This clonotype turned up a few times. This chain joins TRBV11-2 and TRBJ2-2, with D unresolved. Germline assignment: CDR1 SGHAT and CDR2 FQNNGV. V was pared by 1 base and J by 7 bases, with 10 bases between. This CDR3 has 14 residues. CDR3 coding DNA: TGTGCCAGCAGCTTAGTGCCCGGCGACGGGGAGCTGTTTTTT. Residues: CASSLVPGDGELFF.

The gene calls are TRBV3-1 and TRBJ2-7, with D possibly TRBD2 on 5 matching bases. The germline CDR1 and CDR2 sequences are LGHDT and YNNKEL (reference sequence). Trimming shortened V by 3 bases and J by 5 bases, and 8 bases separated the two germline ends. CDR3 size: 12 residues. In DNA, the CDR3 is TGTGCCAGCAGCCACGGGGTTAACGAGCAGTACTTC. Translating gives CASSHGVNEQYF.

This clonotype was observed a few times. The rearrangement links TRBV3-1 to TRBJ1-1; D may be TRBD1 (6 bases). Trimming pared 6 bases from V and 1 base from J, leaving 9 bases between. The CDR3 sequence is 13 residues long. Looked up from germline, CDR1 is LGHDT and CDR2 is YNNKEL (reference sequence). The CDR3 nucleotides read TGTGCCAGCAGACAGGGCTGGAACACTGAAGCTTTCTTT. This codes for CASRQGWNTEAFF.

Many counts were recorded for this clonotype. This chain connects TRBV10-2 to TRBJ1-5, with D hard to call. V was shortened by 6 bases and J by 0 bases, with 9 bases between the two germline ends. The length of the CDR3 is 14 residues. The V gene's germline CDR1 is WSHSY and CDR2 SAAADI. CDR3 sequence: CASRDGYSNQPQHF. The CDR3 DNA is TGCGCCAGCAGGGACGGGTATAGCAATCAGCCCCAGCATTTT.